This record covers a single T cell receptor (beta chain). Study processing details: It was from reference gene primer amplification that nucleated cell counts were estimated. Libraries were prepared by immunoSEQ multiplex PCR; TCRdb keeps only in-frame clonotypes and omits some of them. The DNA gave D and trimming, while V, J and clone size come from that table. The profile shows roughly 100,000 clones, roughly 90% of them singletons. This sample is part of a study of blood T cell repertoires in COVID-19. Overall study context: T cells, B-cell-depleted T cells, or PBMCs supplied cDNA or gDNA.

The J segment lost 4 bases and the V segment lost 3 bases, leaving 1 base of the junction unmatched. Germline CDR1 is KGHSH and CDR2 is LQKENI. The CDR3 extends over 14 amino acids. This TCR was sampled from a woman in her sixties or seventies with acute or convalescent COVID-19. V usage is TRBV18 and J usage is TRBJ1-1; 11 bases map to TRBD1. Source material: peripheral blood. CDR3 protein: CASSPGTGGTEAFF. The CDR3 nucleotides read TGTGCCAGCTCACCCGGGACAGGGGGCACTGAAGCTTTCTTT.